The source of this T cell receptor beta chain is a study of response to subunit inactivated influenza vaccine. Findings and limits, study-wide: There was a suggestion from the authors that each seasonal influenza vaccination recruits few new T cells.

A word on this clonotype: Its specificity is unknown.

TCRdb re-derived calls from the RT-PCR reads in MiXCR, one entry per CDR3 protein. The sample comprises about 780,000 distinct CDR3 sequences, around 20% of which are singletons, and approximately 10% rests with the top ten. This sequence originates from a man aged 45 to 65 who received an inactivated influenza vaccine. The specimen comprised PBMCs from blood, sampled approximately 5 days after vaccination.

The CDR3 nucleotides read TGTGCCAGCAGCCAAGCTTGGGGGACTCCCTACAATGAGCAGTTCTTC. Encoded protein: CASSQAWGTPYNEQFF. The chain recombines TRBV4-2 with TRBJ2-1; maybe TRBD2 (6 bases). Trimming pared 1 base from V and 2 bases from J, leaving 12 bases between. CDR3 length equals 16 residues. Per the germline V gene, CDR1 is LGHNA and CDR2 is YNFKEQ.